This T cell receptor beta chain was profiled in a study of T-cell memory formation after mild COVID-19. The V end lost 0 bases, the J end lost 3 bases, and 8 bases lay between the germline ends. Germline V gives CDR1 SGHTA, CDR2 FQGTGA. The CDR3 contains 15 residues. Study-level results: A second wave expanding day 15 to 37 was CD4+-biased; contracting clones were balanced. Confirmation of SARS-CoV-2 specificity was lacking for second-wave clones peaking day 37.

For this clonotype: As yet, its antigen is unknown.

5'RACE primed from the constant segment yielded TCR alpha and TCR beta cDNA libraries bearing sample barcodes and UMIs. TCRdb processed the 5' RACE reads anew with MiXCR; each CDR3 protein has one entry. There are 250,000 to 300,000 distinct CDR3 sequences in the sample; 16% occur only once, and approximately 25% lies in the top ten. Sample: PBMCs or a T cell subset sorted from them (not recorded which). The chain carries TRBV7-3 and TRBJ1-4, with D tentatively TRBD1 (5 bases). The sequence was obtained from a young man who had mild COVID-19 (a few samples of this study predate the infection). Cell type and time point are not known. This chain's CDR3 is CASSLTRAANEKLFF. The CDR3, as DNA: TGTGCCAGCAGCTTAACCAGGGCGGCTAATGAAAAACTGTTTTTT.